This T cell receptor beta chain came from a study of control samples from healthy donors and cancer patients (dated by TCRdb to the early 2020s). Worth noting for this clone: The specificity of this receptor is unknown. Base qualities are missing; no much larger clone stands one base away.

Libraries were built with the immunoSEQ multiplex PCR assay. In TCRdb, the immuneACCESS table is reduced to in-frame sequences with V and J assigned. These tables do not hold every clone; where another copy was compared, an unresolved V gene accounts for under half, and the others remain unexplained. For this sample the table gives approximately 50,000 clones, of which roughly nine tenths were detected only once. The leading ten clones occupy 0.8% of the sample. V drops 0 bases and J drops 2 bases, leaving 11 bases in between. The CDR3 contains 15 residues, cysteine and phenylalanine counted. The kept DNA is CDR3 alone, 45 bases in frame from the first base. Sequences SGHKS (CDR1) and YYEKEE (CDR2) are obtained from the germline V gene (reference sequence).

The sample comprised PBMCs. Here the chain combines TRBV5-5 and TRBJ1-2, with a tentative D gene TRBD1 over 5 matching bases. This clonotype originated in a man under 40 with colorectal cancer. The nucleotide sequence reads TGTGCCAGCAGCTTGGCGGTCGGGGGGAACTATGGCTACACCTTC. Its coded protein is CASSLAVGGNYGYTF.